Following are 11 T cell receptor beta chains from one sample sequenced in a study of cytomegalovirus exposure and HLA in healthy donors. Profiling relied on immunoSEQ multiplex PCR, and the TCRdb table lists in-frame clones only, not all of them. The sample lists fewer than 250,000 clones, around nine tenths seen once, with 2.6% in the top ten. Material for sequencing was PBMCs. The source of these receptors is a man younger than 30 in good health and CMV-seronegative.

The chain uses TRBV5-1 and TRBJ2-7, with 10 bases that match TRBD2. The length of the CDR3 is 15 residues. In germline, CDR1 is SGHRS, CDR2 YFSETQ. Unmatched junction bases numbered 7, after V lost 3 bases and J lost 4 bases. The CDR3, as DNA: TGCGCCAGCAGCTCGGAAGCGGGAGGGGGGTACGAGCAGTACTTC. This gives the protein CASSSEAGGGYEQYF. Filled out from reference TRBV5-1 and TRBJ2-7, the complete variable domain reads KAGVTQTPRYLIKTRGQQVTLSCSPISGHRSVSWYQQTPGQGLQFLFEYFSETQRNKGNFPGRFSGRQFSNSRSEMNVSTLELGDSALYLCASSSEAGGGYEQYFGPGTRLTVT.

The V and J genes are TRBV14 and TRBJ2-7; 8 bases agree with TRBD1. Per the germline V gene, CDR1 is SGHDN and CDR2 is FVKESK. Trimming removed 9 bases from V and 3 bases from J; junction bases left unmatched: 7. This CDR3 has 13 amino acids. The CDR3 loop reads CAREDRVGYEQYF. CDR3 coding DNA: TGTGCCAGGGAGGACAGGGTAGGCTACGAGCAGTACTTC.

This rearrangement joins TRBV10-3 to TRBJ2-1, with TRBD2 identical over 15 bases. The V segment lost 2 bases and the J segment 7 bases; nucleotides outside the gene matches: 6. Per the germline V gene, CDR1 is ENHRY and CDR2 is SYGVKD. This CDR3 comprises 17 residues. The CDR3 DNA reads as TGTGCCATCAGTGAGGGACTAGCGGGAGGGCCAGGGAATGAGCAGTTCTTC. The encoded protein is CAISEGLAGGPGNEQFF.

The gene calls are TRBV9 and TRBJ2-3, with a possible D match to TRBD2 (6 bases). Per the germline V gene, CDR1 is SGDLS and CDR2 is YYNGEE. The V end lost 4 bases, the J end lost 4 bases, and 13 bases lay between the germline ends. The CDR3 consists of 14 residues. The CDR3 region has the DNA TGTGCCAGCAGCCTGGACGGAGGGGCAGATACGCAGTATTTT. Protein: CASSLDGGADTQYF.

The rearrangement joins TRBV11-2 to TRBJ2-7, with TRBD2 identical over 7 bases. The CDR3 has 16 amino acids. From germline, CDR1 is SGHAT and CDR2 FQNNGV. The V and J ends lost 1 base and 0 bases, in that order; junction bases with no gene match: 6. CDR3 nucleotides: TGTGCCAGCAGCTTAGGGGGCGGGGGAATCTCCTACGAGCAGTACTTC. Amino acid sequence: CASSLGGGGISYEQYF. Variable domain in full (rest from reference TRBV11-2 and TRBJ2-7): EAGVAQSPRYKIIEKRQSVAFWCNPISGHATLYWYQQILGQGPKLLIQFQNNGVVDDSQLPKDRFSAERLKGVDSTLKIQPAKLEDSAVYLCASSLGGGGISYEQYFGPGTRLTVT.

This chain links TRBV28 with TRBJ2-7, with 11 bases that match TRBD1. This CDR3 is built from 15 residues. The V segment lost 2 bases and the J segment 3 bases; nucleotides outside the gene matches: 3. Per the germline V gene, CDR1 is MDHEN and CDR2 is SYDVKM. The CDR3 here is CASSLKGTGGYEQYF. Here the CDR3 DNA reads TGTGCCAGCAGTTTAAAGGGGACAGGGGGCTACGAGCAGTACTTC.

CDR3 in amino acids: CSVKKPGTWYNEQFF. Here the CDR3 DNA reads TGCAGCGTCAAAAAGCCGGGGACATGGTACAATGAGCAGTTCTTC. The chain uses TRBV29-1 and TRBJ2-1; TRBD1 is a possible D gene (6 bases). V lost 6 bases and J 4 bases, leaving 19 bases between the germline ends. CDR1 is SQVTM and CDR2 is ANQGSEA in the germline V gene. The CDR3 extends over 15 amino acids.

This clone appeared once. This chain links TRBV2 with TRBJ2-7, with D hard to call. The CDR3 totals 13 residues. Per germline, CDR1 SNHLY and CDR2 FYNNEI. The V end lost 8 bases, the J end lost 0 bases, and 11 bases lay between the germline ends. CDR3 region: CASAKESSYEQYF. The CDR3 DNA follows: TGTGCCAGCGCGAAGGAGAGCTCCTACGAGCAGTACTTC.

The sample holds one count of this clone. J is TRBJ2-7 and V is TRBV18; D is possibly TRBD2 (6 bases). The V end lost 3 bases, the J end lost 3 bases, and 12 bases lay between the germline ends. From germline, CDR1 is KGHSH and CDR2 LQKENI. The CDR3 has 14 residues. The CDR3 protein is CASSPPSVVYEQYF. The CDR3 DNA follows: TGTGCCAGCTCACCCCCTAGCGTGGTCTACGAGCAGTACTTC. Complete variable domain (other parts from reference TRBV18 and TRBJ2-7): NAGVMQNPRHLVRRRGQEARLRCSPMKGHSHVYWYRQLPEEGLKFMVYLQKENIIDESGMPKERFSAEFPKEGPSILRIQQVVRGDSAAYFCASSPPSVVYEQYFGPGTRLTVT.

The chain recombines TRBV5-1 with TRBJ1-4, with a possible D match to TRBD1 (5 bases). This CDR3 has 13 amino acids. The germline V gene has CDR1 SGHRS and CDR2 YFSETQ. Trimming removed 0 bases at V and 7 bases at J, with 7 bases between. The CDR3 reads CASSLGGLEKLFF. DNA of the CDR3: TGCGCCAGCAGCTTGGGGGGCCTTGAAAAACTGTTTTTT. Looking up the rest from reference TRBV5-1 and TRBJ1-4 gives the full variable domain: KAGVTQTPRYLIKTRGQQVTLSCSPISGHRSVSWYQQTPGQGLQFLFEYFSETQRNKGNFPGRFSGRQFSNSRSEMNVSTLELGDSALYLCASSLGGLEKLFFGSGTQLSVL.

The chain couples TRBV18 to TRBJ1-4; no definite D call. CDR1 is KGHSH, CDR2 LQKENI, per germline. The CDR3 covers 13 residues. The V end was cut by 1 base, the J end by 8 bases, with 8 bases between. CDR3 protein: CASSPRSGEKLFF. The CDR3 coding sequence is TGTGCCAGCTCACCACGGTCGGGGGAAAAACTGTTTTTT.